The clone carrying this T cell receptor (beta chain) was picked up a small number of times. Its matching antigen is unknown. Assay runs were performed at deep level. Libraries were prepared by immunoSEQ multiplex PCR; TCRdb keeps only in-frame clonotypes and omits some of them. This sample has hundreds of thousands of clones; around 79% occur once, and the top ten carry 8.5% to 12%. The data originate from a study of shared clonotypes between healthy human individuals. V lost 5 bases and J lost 5, with 21 bases in between. The CDR3 is 16 amino acids. Germline loops: CDR1 MDHEN, CDR2 SYDVKM. Researchers partitioned CD4+ cells into CD45RA+ naive and CD45RA-negative memory subsets. Study findings and constraints: Generally, estimated richness proved larger in naive subsets than it did in memory subsets. With a handful of donors compared, around 4.7% of naive CD4 clonotypes were shared.

The source is a man aged 25 to 45 in good health. The gene calls are TRBV28 and TRBJ1-1; the D gene is possibly TRBD1 (6 bases). The sequenced sample consisted of memory CD4+ T cells sorted from blood. Specified subset: CD45RA-negative fraction. CDR3 DNA sequence: TGTGCCAGCAGTCCTCAGGGGCCCGGTGGATGGACTGAAGCTTTCTTT. It translates to CASSPQGPGGWTEAFF.